This T cell receptor beta chain was sequenced during a study of cytomegalovirus exposure and HLA in healthy donors. Overall study context: One earlier analysis, a look at approximately 190 million T cells, found some 110 million unique TCR beta sequences.

General study points: A later analysis linked a missense variant in DCLRE1C to the trimming of TCR beta V and J genes. It was 150 to 200 TCR beta chains that were listed as cytomegalovirus-associated.

With 60 Vbeta and 13 Jbeta primers, the PCR was carried out. Original processing methods: In a later analysis, around 10 million of 75 million to 85 million unique beta chains occurred in at least two donors. Method: immunoSEQ multiplex PCR; TCRdb's copy keeps in-frame clones and lacks some. V, J and clone size are those of that table, while D and trimming were read from the DNA. The listing records more than 40,000 clones. With respect to this clone: Antigen: not known.

The receptor was derived from a female donor in good health and CMV-seronegative. Sequencing was performed on PBMCs.

CDR3 region: CASSETGQGSIEQYF. The CDR3 nucleotides read TGTGCCAGCAGTGAAACTGGACAGGGATCCATCGAGCAGTACTTC. The rearrangement links TRBV6-1 to TRBJ2-7, with 8 bases aligning to TRBD1. In germline, CDR1 is MNHNS, CDR2 SASEGT. With V trimmed by 2 bases and J by 6 bases, 9 bases remained unmatched. CDR3 length: 15 residues.